The TCR beta chain described here comes from a study of OX40 agonist ivuxolimab in advanced cancers. V lost 3 bases and J lost 4, with 12 bases in between. Germline lookup yields CDR1 MNHNS and CDR2 SASEGT. The CDR3 is made up of 14 amino acids. Produced via immunoSEQ multiplex PCR; TCRdb's table is partial and in-frame only. The sample gives just under 65,000 clones, 85% to 90% of which show up once; 10% to 12% is in the top ten. The TCR sequence derives from an adult with an advanced solid tumor such as melanoma, head and neck, liver or kidney cancer. This rearrangement joins TRBV6-1 to TRBJ1-2, with D possibly being TRBD1 (5 bases). The sample here was CD4+ or CD8+ T cells sorted from blood, taken in a trial of the OX40 agonist ivuxolimab. This chain's CDR3 is CASSERGLGYGYTF. The CDR3, as DNA: TGTGCCAGCAGTGAGAGGGGTTTAGGCTATGGCTACACCTTC.